Below are 2 T cell receptor beta chains sequenced from a single sample in a study of T cells in localized non-small cell lung cancer. Clones were read by immunoSEQ multiplex PCR, and TCRdb kept only the in-frame ones, dropping some. The sample includes roughly 39,000 clones, roughly 77% of them seen just once. The sequences come from PBMCs, collected before any cancer treatment. The source is a woman aged 35-75 years with stage II squamous cell lung carcinoma.

The rearrangement links TRBV5-4 to TRBJ1-3, with TRBD1 matching over 7 bases. Losses at the gene ends were 4 bases for V and 0 bases for J; bases not matched to a gene: 7. The CDR3 covers 16 residues. Germline V gives CDR1 SGHNT, CDR2 YYREEE (reference sequence). CDR3 loop: CASSRGGQSSGNTIYF. CDR3 nucleotides: TGTGCCAGCAGCCGAGGGGGCCAGAGCTCTGGAAACACCATATATTTT. The variable domain in full, completed from reference TRBV5-4 and TRBJ1-3, reads ETGVTQSPTHLIKTRGQQVTLRCSSQSGHNTVSWYQQALGQGPQFIFQYYREEENGRGNFPPRFSGLQFPNYSSELNVNALELDDSALYLCASSRGGQSSGNTIYFGEGSWLTVV.

The chain is built from TRBV6-5 and TRBJ2-3; possible D gene TRBD2, 5 bases. This CDR3 region has 15 residues. V dropped 2 bases and J dropped 4 bases, with 13 bases sitting between them. Germline V CDR1 and CDR2: MNHEY, SVGAGI. CDR3 region: CASSYDRGAADTQYF. Here the CDR3 DNA reads TGTGCCAGCAGTTACGATCGGGGAGCCGCAGATACGCAGTATTTT.